The 32 T cell receptor beta chains reported below all come from one sample, sequenced in a study of cytomegalovirus exposure and HLA in healthy donors. 13 Jbeta primers and 60 Vbeta primers were used for the PCR. Clones were read by immunoSEQ multiplex PCR, and TCRdb kept only the in-frame ones, dropping some. The table has about 150,000 clones, over 70% seen once. Material: PBMCs. The receptors come from a male donor in good health and CMV-seronegative.

DNA for the CDR3: TGTGCCAGCAACTTGGACAGGGCCGGCGAGCAGTACTTC. This encodes CASNLDRAGEQYF. The chain recombines TRBV11-1 with TRBJ2-7; 8 nucleotides align to TRBD1. CDR3 length equals 13 residues. Trimming took 7 bases from V and 6 from J; bases not matched to a gene: 8. Germline V CDR1 and CDR2: SGHAT, FQDESV (reference sequence).

The sample holds one count of this clone. This chain connects TRBV18 to TRBJ1-1, with D unclear. Germline V gene lookup returns CDR1 KGHSH and CDR2 LQKENI. Trimming cost V 1 base and J 8 bases, with 11 bases left between them. The CDR3 sequence is 13 residues long. The CDR3 region is CASSPRAGGEAFF. CDR3 in DNA: TGTGCCAGCTCACCACGTGCAGGCGGGGAAGCTTTCTTT.

This clone was seen only a few times. V and J are TRBV5-1 and TRBJ2-7, with no clear D. Per the germline V gene, CDR1 is SGHRS and CDR2 is YFSETQ. Trimming stripped 2 bases from V and 3 bases from J, with 9 bases between. This CDR3 region has 13 residues. The CDR3 DNA sequence: TGCGCCAGCAGCTTTGATGTGAGCTACGAGCAGTACTTC. It yields the protein CASSFDVSYEQYF.

The genes are TRBV5-4 and TRBJ2-7; 8 positions agree with TRBD1. The CDR3 contains 16 residues. Unmatched junction bases numbered 9, after V lost 0 bases and J lost 4 bases. In germline, CDR1 is SGHNT, CDR2 YYREEE (reference sequence). The CDR3 protein is CASSLAGQGALYEQYF. CDR3 in DNA: TGTGCCAGCAGCTTGGCCGGGCAGGGGGCTCTGTACGAGCAGTACTTC.

A few counts support this clone. This sequence joins TRBV7-2 and TRBJ1-1; 10 bases fit TRBD1. Trimming cost V 6 bases and J 4 bases; bases outside gene matches: 8. The CDR3 runs to 15 residues. Germline V gives CDR1 SGHTA, CDR2 FQGNSA. The DNA for the CDR3 is TGTGCCAGCAGACCCGGGACAGGGGTTGTCACTGAAGCTTTCTTT. Protein sequence: CASRPGTGVVTEAFF.

The chain recombines TRBV2 with TRBJ1-5, with D possibly TRBD1 on 6 matching bases. Germline V gene lookup returns CDR1 SNHLY and CDR2 FYNNEI. The germline V and J ends were trimmed by 8 bases and 6 bases, with 20 bases remaining between them. The CDR3 runs to 15 residues. The CDR3 region is CASRAPQQGPQPQHF. DNA of the CDR3: TGTGCCAGCCGGGCCCCCCAACAGGGACCTCAGCCCCAGCATTTT.

This chain joins TRBV4-2 and TRBJ1-2, with a tentative D call TRBD1 (5 bases). Deletions cut 4 bases from V and 8 bases from J, with 14 bases between. The germline V gene encodes CDR1 LGHNA and CDR2 YNFKEQ. CDR3 length: 13 residues. CDR3 residues: CASSLQELRGYTF. The CDR3 DNA sequence: TGTGCCAGCAGCCTACAGGAATTGAGAGGCTACACCTTC.

V is TRBV11-2 and J is TRBJ1-6; 9 positions agree with TRBD1. The CDR3 totals 18 residues. CDR1 and CDR2 (germline): SGHAT, FQNNGV. V was pared by 4 bases and J by 5 bases, with 12 bases of the junction left unmatched. DNA of the CDR3: TGTGCCAGCAGCTCGACCACAGGGGGCATTGGGGATAATTCACCCCTCCACTTT. This gives the protein CASSSTTGGIGDNSPLHF. Using reference TRBV11-2 and TRBJ1-6 for the parts outside the CDR3, the full variable domain is EAGVAQSPRYKIIEKRQSVAFWCNPISGHATLYWYQQILGQGPKLLIQFQNNGVVDDSQLPKDRFSAERLKGVDSTLKIQPAKLEDSAVYLCASSSTTGGIGDNSPLHFGNGTRLTVT.

The CDR3 loop is CASSLGGGDSYEQYF. CDR3 DNA sequence: TGTGCCAGCAGCTTAGGAGGGGGGGACTCCTACGAGCAGTACTTC. The chain is built from TRBV7-2 and TRBJ2-5; D may be TRBD2 (7 bases). The closer fit of TRBJ2-7 to the DNA end suggests the J call may be wrong. The germline gives CDR1 SGHTA, CDR2 FQGNSA. The CDR3 sequence is 15 residues long.

V usage is TRBV30 and J usage is TRBJ1-1, with 7 bases lining up with TRBD1. V shed 1 base and J 3 bases; nucleotides not matched to a gene: 5. Germline loops: CDR1 GTSNPN, CDR2 SVGIG (reference sequence). There are 14 residues in the CDR3. The CDR3 loop reads CAWSAQTGYTEAFF. The CDR3 DNA reads TGTGCCTGGAGTGCCCAGACAGGGTACACTGAAGCTTTCTTT.

V usage is TRBV6-5 and J usage is TRBJ2-7; D ambiguous. The V end lost 7 bases, the J end lost 7 bases, and 14 bases lay between the germline ends. From germline, CDR1 is MNHEY and CDR2 SVGAGI. The CDR3 has 12 amino acids. The CDR3 reads CASTSTGDEQYF. In nucleotides, the CDR3 is TGTGCCAGCACTTCTACTGGAGATGAGCAGTACTTC.

This sequence joins TRBV7-9 and TRBJ2-7; 14 nucleotides match TRBD2. Germline-derived CDR1 and CDR2 are SEHNR and FQNEAQ (reference sequence). The CDR3 consists of 16 residues. V trimming: 4 bases; J trimming: 5 bases; junction bases outside the gene matches: 7. The CDR3 region is CASSSRLAGGPNEQYF. CDR3 DNA: TGTGCCAGCAGCTCTCGACTAGCGGGAGGGCCAAACGAGCAGTACTTC.

In this sample, this clone turned up a few times. The chain links TRBV11-1 to TRBJ1-1; D uncertain. The CDR3 is 15 amino acids. Per the germline V gene, CDR1 is SGHAT and CDR2 is FQDESV (reference sequence). V lost 7 bases to trimming and J lost 3 bases, with 18 bases between them. In DNA, the CDR3 is TGTGCCAGCATCGGGTACGGGTCAGTTGACACTGAAGCTTTCTTT. Its protein product is CASIGYGSVDTEAFF.

This clone has a handful of counts. The V and J genes are TRBV7-2 and TRBJ2-1; the D gene is possibly TRBD2 (6 bases). The V and J ends lost 1 base and 9 bases respectively, with 19 bases between them. The CDR3 runs to 16 residues. The germline V gene encodes CDR1 SGHTA and CDR2 FQGNSA. The CDR3 DNA sequence: TGTGCCAGCAGCTTAGTCCCCTGGGACTCATTCCTTGAGCAGTTCTTC. This encodes CASSLVPWDSFLEQFF.

The chain links TRBV7-9 to TRBJ1-4; TRBD1 agrees at 7 bases. The germline V gene has CDR1 SEHNR and CDR2 FQNEAQ (reference sequence). V dropped 5 bases and J dropped 3; count of bases not matched to a gene: 6. The CDR3 is 15 amino acids. The CDR3 is CASSNQGVSNEKLFF. CDR3 sequence (DNA): TGTGCCAGCAGCAACCAGGGGGTGTCTAATGAAAAACTGTTTTTT.

The chain combines TRBV19 with TRBJ1-1, with D possibly TRBD1 on 6 matching bases. CDR3 length: 12 amino acids. The germline V gene encodes CDR1 LNHDA and CDR2 SQIVND (reference sequence). V was clipped by 7 bases and J by 8 bases, with 14 bases between them. The chain's CDR3 is CASTTDRLEAFF. The CDR3 DNA reads TGTGCCAGTACTACGGACAGATTAGAAGCTTTCTTT.

CDR3 nucleotide sequence: TGTGCCAGCAGCTTAGGGGGCAGCCGGGGGATTCAGTACTTC. Amino acids: CASSLGGSRGIQYF. The chain employs TRBV7-9 and TRBJ2-4; D possibly corresponds to TRBD2 (6 bases). Germline CDR1 reads SEHNR; CDR2 reads FQNEAQ (reference sequence). The CDR3 covers 14 residues. V gave up 1 base and J gave up 10 bases, with 14 bases separating them.

This clone was counted only a few times. This chain connects TRBV6-1 to TRBJ1-2, with 11 bases matching TRBD1. The CDR3 loop spans 16 amino acids. Germline CDR1 and CDR2: MNHNS and SASEGT. The trim removed 2 bases at V and 4 bases at J, leaving 6 bases unmatched. DNA of the CDR3: TGTGCCAGCAGTGAATGGGGGACAGGGGGAGGCTATGGCTACACCTTC. It encodes CASSEWGTGGGYGYTF.

This clone was recorded only once. The chain recombines TRBV15 with TRBJ2-7; D is perhaps TRBD1 (6 bases). The CDR3 has 13 residues. CDR1 and CDR2 from the germline V gene are LNHNV and YYDKDF (reference sequence). Between the trimmed V and J ends, which lost 4 bases and 3 bases, there was a span of 10 bases. The CDR3 sequence: CATSNIQGYEQYF. CDR3 coding DNA: TGTGCCACCAGCAACATACAGGGCTACGAGCAGTACTTC.

The chain joins TRBV7-9 to TRBJ2-1; 7 bases map to TRBD1. The CDR3 runs 16 residues. Per germline, CDR1 SEHNR and CDR2 FQNEAQ (reference sequence). The V and J ends lost 1 base and 5 bases, in that order; junction bases with no gene match: 8. The CDR3 region has the DNA TGTGCCAGCAGCTTAGGGGGACAGAGAACCCACAATGAGCAGTTCTTC. It is translated as CASSLGGQRTHNEQFF. The variable domain in full, completed from reference TRBV7-9 and TRBJ2-1, reads DTGVSQNPRHKITKRGQNVTFRCDPISEHNRLYWYRQTLGQGPEFLTYFQNEAQLEKSRLLSDRFSAERPKGSFSTLEIQRTEQGDSAMYLCASSLGGQRTHNEQFFGPGTRLTVL.

This clone was detected only a few times. This chain connects TRBV7-6 to TRBJ2-1; 8 nucleotides align to TRBD2. Trimming took 2 bases from V and 8 from J; bases not matched to a gene: 8. Germline CDR1 SGHVS, CDR2 FNYEAQ. CDR3 size: 15 residues. CDR3 region: CASSLPGGRKDEQFF. Here the CDR3 DNA reads TGTGCCAGCAGCTTACCAGGCGGGAGGAAAGATGAGCAGTTCTTC.

The V call is TRBV19, the J call TRBJ1-1, with D unresolved. The CDR3 is 14 amino acids. Germline values: CDR1 LNHDA, CDR2 SQIVND (reference sequence). With 7 bases removed from V and 6 bases from J, the gap between germline ends came to 18 bases. The DNA for the CDR3 is TGTGCCAGTACAGTTGTCGTCCCCGGGGCTGAAGCTTTCTTT. Amino acid sequence: CASTVVVPGAEAFF. The variable domain in full, completed from reference TRBV19 and TRBJ1-1, reads DGGITQSPKYLFRKEGQNVTLSCEQNLNHDAMYWYRQDPGQGLRLIYYSQIVNDFQKGDIAEGYSVSREKKESFPLTVTSAQKNPTAFYLCASTVVVPGAEAFFGQGTRLTVV.

The chain has TRBV7-9 and TRBJ2-5, with 9 bases aligning to TRBD2. The CDR3 consists of 16 residues. Germline CDR1 SEHNR, CDR2 FQNEAQ (reference sequence). V trimming: 5 bases; J trimming: 4 bases; junction bases outside the gene matches: 11. In DNA form, the CDR3 reads TGTGCCAGCAGCGTTAGCGGGAGCCGATTCCCAGAGACCCAGTACTTC. Translation gives CASSVSGSRFPETQYF.

The V and J genes are TRBV18 and TRBJ2-5; weak D call: TRBD1 (5 bases). Per the germline V gene, CDR1 is KGHSH and CDR2 is LQKENI. The germline V and J ends were trimmed by 1 base and 2 bases, with 11 bases remaining between them. This CDR3 region has 15 residues. The DNA of the CDR3 is TGTGCCAGCTCACCACGGGGCGGAGCTCAAGAGACCCAGTACTTC. Residues: CASSPRGGAQETQYF.

This clone came up once. The rearrangement joins TRBV9 to TRBJ1-6; D may be TRBD1 (6 bases). The V end was cut by 5 bases, the J end by 0 bases, with 12 bases between. The CDR3 has 16 amino acids. CDR1 is SGDLS and CDR2 is YYNGEE in the germline V gene. The CDR3 DNA sequence: TGTGCCAGCAGTGGACCAGGGGACTCCTATAATTCACCCCTCCACTTT. It yields the protein CASSGPGDSYNSPLHF.

The V and J genes are TRBV15 and TRBJ2-1; TRBD1 matches 8 bases. Germline trimming cut 1 base from V and 4 bases from J; bases unmatched to any gene: 3. The CDR3 runs 15 residues. Per germline, CDR1 LNHNV and CDR2 YYDKDF (reference sequence). CDR3 sequence (DNA): TGTGCCACCAGCAGAGGGGACAGGCCTTACAATGAGCAGTTCTTC. This encodes CATSRGDRPYNEQFF.

This clone was counted only a few times. The V and J genes are TRBV7-9 and TRBJ1-2; 7 bases agree with TRBD1. Germline CDR1 is SEHNR and CDR2 is FQNEAQ (reference sequence). The CDR3 covers 15 residues. The junction had 4 bases not matched to a gene; V was cut back by 1 base and J by 2 bases. The CDR3 coding sequence is TGTGCCAGCAGCTTAGGGCAGGGGGGAAACTATGGCTACACCTTC. Its translation: CASSLGQGGNYGYTF.

The V and J genes are TRBV5-1 and TRBJ2-2; 8 bases line up with TRBD1. CDR3 length: 17 residues. In germline, CDR1 is SGHRS, CDR2 YFSETQ. Germline trimming cut 3 bases from V and 4 bases from J; bases unmatched to any gene: 11. CDR3 nucleotides: TGCGCCAGCAGCTCTACCGTAATACAGGGGGGCACCGGGGAGCTGTTTTTT. The encoded protein is CASSSTVIQGGTGELFF. The complete variable domain, with remaining parts taken from reference TRBV5-1 and TRBJ2-2, reads KAGVTQTPRYLIKTRGQQVTLSCSPISGHRSVSWYQQTPGQGLQFLFEYFSETQRNKGNFPGRFSGRQFSNSRSEMNVSTLELGDSALYLCASSSTVIQGGTGELFFGEGSRLTVL.

The chain couples TRBV30 to TRBJ1-1, with D hard to call. Per the germline V gene, CDR1 is GTSNPN and CDR2 is SVGIG (reference sequence). Trimming cost V 2 bases and J 3 bases, with 10 bases left between them. The CDR3 loop spans 13 amino acids. The CDR3 nucleotides are TGTGCCTGGAGTAGTCGGAGGGACACTGAAGCTTTCTTT. Translation gives CAWSSRRDTEAFF.

The rearrangement links TRBV25-1 to TRBJ2-7; tentatively, D is TRBD1 (6 bases). Germline V gene data show CDR1 as MGHDK and CDR2 as SYGVNS. The CDR3 length is 12 residues. V gave up 4 bases and J gave up 5 bases, with 9 bases separating them. CDR3 in amino acids: CASSASGDEQYF. CDR3 nucleotides: TGTGCCAGCAGTGCGTCAGGGGACGAGCAGTACTTC.

The chain has TRBV30 and TRBJ2-7; TRBD1 matches at 8 bases. CDR3 size: 15 residues. The V gene end was trimmed by 4 bases and the J gene end by 4 bases; junction bases not matched to a gene: 12. CDR1 is GTSNPN and CDR2 is SVGIG in the germline V gene (reference sequence). CDR3: CAWTSLRDRRYEQYF. CDR3 sequence (DNA): TGTGCCTGGACCTCCCTCCGGGACAGGCGGTACGAGCAGTACTTC.

This clone was counted once. The rearrangement links TRBV5-1 to TRBJ2-3; 10 bases agree with TRBD2. The CDR3 loop spans 18 amino acids. With 4 bases clipped from V and 1 base from J, the junction kept 12 bases outside the gene matches. CDR1 is SGHRS, CDR2 YFSETQ, per germline. The CDR3 is CASSPGKREGLGTDTQYF. CDR3 nucleotide sequence: TGCGCCAGCAGCCCTGGAAAGCGGGAGGGCCTCGGCACAGATACGCAGTATTTT.